These 27 T cell receptor beta chains were all obtained from the same sample, sequenced in a study of cytomegalovirus exposure and HLA in healthy donors. PCR used 60 Vbeta primers and 13 Jbeta primers. TCRdb's copy holds only in-frame clones and misses some; the assay was immunoSEQ multiplex PCR. The repertoire holds fewer than 120,000 clones, with over 65% as singletons. The specimen was PBMCs. These receptors all stem from a man aged 25 to 40 in good health and CMV-seropositive.

This chain connects TRBV27 to TRBJ2-3; 12 positions match TRBD2. J lost 1 base, V lost 7 bases, and 15 bases had no gene match. The germline V gene encodes CDR1 MNHEY and CDR2 SMNVEV (reference sequence). The CDR3 loop spans 19 amino acids. As DNA, the CDR3 is TGTGCCAGCACCAACCACCTAGCGGGGGGGCTCTATGGCACAGATACGCAGTATTTT. Protein sequence: CASTNHLAGGLYGTDTQYF.

V usage is TRBV7-2 and J usage is TRBJ2-5; D unresolved. The V gene's germline CDR1 is SGHTA and CDR2 FQGNSA. Trimming pared 1 base from V and 5 bases from J, leaving 11 bases between. The CDR3 has 14 amino acids. This CDR3 reads CASSLDPGWETQYF. The CDR3 nucleotides are TGTGCCAGCAGCTTAGACCCGGGTTGGGAGACCCAGTACTTC.

Only a few counts were recorded for this clone. The genes are TRBV5-1 and TRBJ2-3, with D possibly matching TRBD1 (6 bases). In germline, CDR1 is SGHRS, CDR2 YFSETQ. V was clipped by 3 bases and J by 8 bases, with 13 bases between them. This CDR3 is 13 amino acids long. CDR3 region: CASSSPGTPTQYF. The CDR3 DNA reads TGCGCCAGCAGCTCGCCCGGGACACCTACGCAGTATTTT.

The DNA for the CDR3 is TGTGCCAGCAGCTTGATAGGGCAGGGGAAAATGAACACTGAAGCTTTCTTT. It translates to CASSLIGQGKMNTEAFF. The rearrangement links TRBV5-5 to TRBJ1-1; D perhaps matches TRBD1 (6 bases). This CDR3 comprises 17 residues. Germline V gene data show CDR1 as SGHKS and CDR2 as YYEKEE (reference sequence). V was clipped by 1 base and J by 0 bases, with 16 bases between them.

V and J are TRBV28 and TRBJ1-1; D ambiguous. V shed 8 bases and J shed 1 base, with 14 bases lying between them. The CDR3 spans 14 residues. The V gene's germline CDR1 is MDHEN and CDR2 SYDVKM. Here the CDR3 DNA reads TGTGCCAGCGCAACCGGGAGATCGAACACTGAAGCTTTCTTT. Its protein is CASATGRSNTEAFF. Supplemented by reference TRBV28 and TRBJ1-1, the full variable domain reads DVKVTQSSRYLVKRTGEKVFLECVQDMDHENMFWYRQDPGLGLRLIYFSYDVKMKEKGDIPEGYSVSREKKERFSLILESASTNQTSMYLCASATGRSNTEAFFGQGTRLTVV.

This clone turned up a few times. This CDR3 is CASSFSDSYEQYF. DNA of the CDR3: TGTGCCAGCAGTTTCAGTGACAGCTACGAGCAGTACTTC. The chain links TRBV28 to TRBJ2-7; possibly TRBD1 for D (5 bases). Germline V gene sequence: CDR1 MDHEN, CDR2 SYDVKM. The CDR3 is 13 amino acids. The V end was cut by 3 bases, the J end by 3 bases, with 9 bases between.

The gene calls are TRBV29-1 and TRBJ2-7, with a possible D match to TRBD2 (5 bases). This CDR3 is built from 15 residues. From germline, CDR1 is SQVTM and CDR2 ANQGSEA. The V and J ends lost 0 bases and 2 bases respectively, with 14 bases between them. Written as DNA, the CDR3 is TGCAGCGTTGAAGATGCTTTCGAGGGAACCTACGAGCAGTACTTC. This gives the protein CSVEDAFEGTYEQYF.

V gene TRBV2 combines with J gene TRBJ2-3, with 9 bases identical to TRBD2. Germline V gene sequence: CDR1 SNHLY, CDR2 FYNNEI. Trimming took 4 bases from V and 4 from J; bases not matched to a gene: 6. The CDR3 is 15 amino acids. In DNA form, the CDR3 reads TGTGCCAGCAGTGTCCCCTCTAGCGGGGCAGATACGCAGTATTTT. It encodes CASSVPSSGADTQYF.

This rearrangement joins TRBV28 to TRBJ1-2, with 7 positions matching TRBD1. The CDR3 is made up of 14 amino acids. The V gene's germline CDR1 is MDHEN and CDR2 SYDVKM. The junction had 6 bases not matched to a gene; V was cut back by 3 bases and J by 5 bases. The CDR3 region is CASSFGRGAYGYTF. The CDR3 region has the DNA TGTGCCAGCAGTTTCGGCAGGGGGGCATATGGCTACACCTTC.

The chain joins TRBV29-1 to TRBJ1-1; possible D gene TRBD1, 6 bases. The CDR3 runs 15 residues. Germline loops: CDR1 SQVTM, CDR2 ANQGSEA. V was pared by 2 bases and J by 4 bases, with 17 bases between. In DNA form, the CDR3 reads TGCAGCGTTGAATCCTGGGCCGGGGGGCCCACTGAAGCTTTCTTT. Translation gives CSVESWAGGPTEAFF.

The chain employs TRBV19 and TRBJ2-5; possibly TRBD1 for D (7 bases). There are 14 residues in the CDR3. V gave up 6 bases and J gave up 5 bases, with 16 bases separating them. The V gene's germline CDR1 is LNHDA and CDR2 SQIVND (reference sequence). In nucleotides, the CDR3 is TGTGCCAGTAGCACAACAGGGGCGGGGGAGACCCAGTACTTC. This codes for CASSTTGAGETQYF.

On this clone itself: This CDR3 is also generated by other DNA sequences in the sample. V usage is TRBV7-2 and J usage is TRBJ1-2, with D uncertain. This CDR3 contains 13 residues. CDR1 is SGHTA, CDR2 FQGNSA, per germline. V lost 5 bases, J lost 0 bases, and 7 bases lay in between. DNA of the CDR3: TGTGCCAGCAGCCTCGGGGCTAACTATGGCTACACCTTC. Translating it yields CASSLGANYGYTF.

This clone occurred a few times. The V gene is TRBV11-1, the J gene TRBJ2-4; tentatively, D is TRBD2 (6 bases). Trimming shortened V by 5 bases and J by 2 bases, and 16 bases separated the two germline ends. This CDR3 has 16 residues. The germline V gene encodes CDR1 SGHAT and CDR2 FQDESV (reference sequence). CDR3 sequence: CASSTRDSKPKNIQYF. CDR3 DNA sequence: TGTGCCAGCAGCACTCGGGACTCGAAGCCCAAAAACATTCAGTACTTC. Based on the CDR3 plus reference TRBV11-1 and TRBJ2-4, the full variable domain is EAEVAQSPRYKITEKSQAVAFWCDPISGHATLYWYRQILGQGPELLVQFQDESVVDDSQLPKDRFSAERLKGVDSTLKIQPAELGDSAMYLCASSTRDSKPKNIQYFGAGTRLSVL.

DNA for the CDR3: TGTGCCAGCGGGGGGGGCAGCTTGGCCCCTGAAGCTTTCTTT. Translation gives CASGGGSLAPEAFF. The V gene is TRBV9, the J gene TRBJ1-1; maybe TRBD1 (6 bases). The germline V gene encodes CDR1 SGDLS and CDR2 YYNGEE. Between the trimmed V and J ends, which lost 7 bases and 6 bases, there was a span of 19 bases. The CDR3 sequence is 14 residues long.

The chain uses TRBV4-1 and TRBJ1-6; perhaps TRBD1 as D (5 bases). Germline CDR1 reads MGHRA; CDR2 reads YSYEKL. The CDR3 is 15 residues long. Trimming took off 0 bases at V and 6 bases at J, with 9 bases between the two ends. The CDR3 sequence is CASSQDRQSNSPLHF. CDR3 DNA: TGCGCCAGCAGCCAAGATCGACAGAGTAATTCACCCCTCCACTTT.

This chain joins TRBV19 and TRBJ2-2; D is possibly TRBD1 (6 bases). The CDR3 length is 15 residues. The V gene's germline CDR1 is LNHDA and CDR2 SQIVND (reference sequence). Trimming took 7 bases from V and 0 from J, leaving 12 bases between them. CDR3 sequence (DNA): TGTGCCAGTATTGGGGACACAACGAACACCGGGGAGCTGTTTTTT. Translation: CASIGDTTNTGELFF.

The chain is built from TRBV5-6 and TRBJ2-5, with 10 bases matching TRBD1. With 0 bases clipped from V and 11 bases from J, the junction kept 19 bases outside the gene matches. The CDR3 runs 18 residues. Germline V gives CDR1 SGHDT, CDR2 YYEEEE. The DNA for the CDR3 is TGTGCCAGCAGCTTGGGGTTAAGAGGGACAGGGGTGAAGGGGGAGCAGTACTTC. Translation gives CASSLGLRGTGVKGEQYF.

This clone has more than one count but fewer than ten. The chain joins TRBV6-5 to TRBJ1-1; maybe TRBD1 (5 bases). This CDR3 contains 15 residues. The germline V and J ends were trimmed by 5 bases and 0 bases, with 13 bases remaining between them. The germline gives CDR1 MNHEY, CDR2 SVGAGI. Here the CDR3 reads CASSPYDSLNTEAFF. DNA for the CDR3: TGTGCCAGCAGTCCTTACGACAGCCTGAACACTGAAGCTTTCTTT.

The chain is built from TRBV13 and TRBJ2-7; the match to TRBD2 covers 12 bases. The CDR3 runs to 16 residues. Losses at the gene ends were 5 bases for V and 3 bases for J; bases not matched to a gene: 8. Germline CDR1 is PRHDT and CDR2 is FYEKMQ (reference sequence). This CDR3 is CASSPASGGGFYEQYF. Here the CDR3 DNA reads TGTGCCAGCAGCCCCGCTAGCGGGGGGGGCTTCTACGAGCAGTACTTC.

The chain combines TRBV5-8 with TRBJ1-2; a weak D match, TRBD1 (5 bases). The CDR3 has 13 amino acids. Trimming pared 4 bases from V and 8 bases from J, leaving 15 bases between. Germline loops: CDR1 SGHTS, CDR2 YDEGEE. CDR3 nucleotides: TGTGCCAGCAGCCCCCGCGGGACGGGAGGCTACACCTTC. This translates into CASSPRGTGGYTF.

This chain connects TRBV29-1 to TRBJ1-4; 7 bases are shared with TRBD1. The CDR3 is made up of 14 amino acids. V trimming: 6 bases; J trimming: 4 bases; junction bases outside the gene matches: 8. CDR1 and CDR2 (germline): SQVTM, ANQGSEA. CDR3 bases: TGCAGCGTCCTCTACAGGGGTAATAATGAAAAACTGTTTTTT. As protein: CSVLYRGNNEKLFF.

The chain is built from TRBV9 and TRBJ2-3, with D unresolved. From germline, CDR1 is SGDLS and CDR2 YYNGEE. The CDR3 has 17 residues. V was clipped by 0 bases and J by 0 bases, with 14 bases between them. The CDR3, as DNA: TGTGCCAGCAGCGTAGACAGTCCTGAATCTAGCACAGATACGCAGTATTTT. Protein sequence: CASSVDSPESSTDTQYF.

A note on this clone: One junction end does not reproduce the germline sequence, and a read error may be involved. The identical CDR3 is also encoded by other nucleotide sequences in the sample. The chain links TRBV7-2 to TRBJ1-6; tentative D call: TRBD1 (5 bases). The CDR3 spans 13 residues. Germline CDR1 reads SGHTA; CDR2 reads FQGNSA. This CDR3 is CASSLNRNSPLHF. The CDR3 nucleotides read TGCGCCAGCAGCTTGAACAGGAATTCACCCCTCCACTTT. The full variable domain, in which reference TRBV7-2 and TRBJ1-6 provide the parts outside the CDR3, is GAGVSQSPSNKVTEKGKDVELRCDPISGHTALYWYRQSLGQGLEFLIYFQGNSAPDKSGLPSDRFSAERTGGSVSTLTIQRTQQEDSAVYLCASSLNRNSPLHFGNGTRLTVT.

The chain has TRBV7-6 and TRBJ2-3; the match to TRBD2 covers 13 bases. CDR3 size: 18 residues. The J segment lost 6 bases and the V segment lost 2 bases, leaving 11 bases of the junction unmatched. Germline-derived CDR1 and CDR2 are SGHVS and FNYEAQ. This CDR3 is CASSLSPLAGGDWDTQYF. The CDR3 coding sequence is TGTGCCAGCAGCTTATCCCCACTAGCGGGGGGGGATTGGGATACGCAGTATTTT.

This clone was seen more than once but under ten times. The chain recombines TRBV9 with TRBJ1-2; tentatively, D is TRBD1 (5 bases). Trimming took off 0 bases at V and 4 bases at J, with 13 bases between the two ends. The CDR3 has 15 amino acids. The germline V gene encodes CDR1 SGDLS and CDR2 YYNGEE. Written as DNA, the CDR3 is TGTGCCAGCAGCGTAGAGGAACTGGGGGGCTATGGCTACACCTTC. Protein product: CASSVEELGGYGYTF.

This clone occurred once. The CDR3 nucleotides read TGTGCCAGCAGCTTGGTGGGGACAGGGGGCCATGAGCAGTTCTTC. Residues: CASSLVGTGGHEQFF. The chain joins TRBV7-6 to TRBJ2-1; 12 bases match TRBD1. With 3 bases clipped from V and 8 bases from J, the junction kept 5 bases outside the gene matches. The germline V gene encodes CDR1 SGHVS and CDR2 FNYEAQ. This CDR3 has 15 amino acids.

In DNA, the CDR3 is TGTGCCAGCAGCCGAGAGGGCACTCTCTCCTACGAGCAGTACTTC. Translated, it gives CASSREGTLSYEQYF. V usage is TRBV28 and J usage is TRBJ2-7; possibly TRBD2 for D (5 bases). The V end lost 6 bases, the J end lost 0 bases, and 15 bases lay between the germline ends. The CDR3 is 15 amino acids. Germline CDR1 and CDR2: MDHEN and SYDVKM. Using reference TRBV28 and TRBJ2-7 for the parts outside the CDR3, the full variable domain is DVKVTQSSRYLVKRTGEKVFLECVQDMDHENMFWYRQDPGLGLRLIYFSYDVKMKEKGDIPEGYSVSREKKERFSLILESASTNQTSMYLCASSREGTLSYEQYFGPGTRLTVT.